The 28 T cell receptor beta chains reported below all come from one sample, sequenced in a study of blood T cell repertoires in COVID-19 (dated by TCRdb to 2018 to 2020). The method was the immunoSEQ multiplex PCR assay. Held by TCRdb, this immuneACCESS table contains in-frame sequences only and omits some clones. Under half of the omission traces to an unresolved V gene where checked; the cause of the rest is unknown. In this sample the table shows approximately 240,000 clones, about 85% of which occur a single time. In total, the top ten clones hold about a sixth of the sample. What was sequenced was peripheral blood. The receptors here all came from a woman older than 75 with active or convalescent COVID-19.

This chain links TRBV30 with TRBJ1-5; D not resolved. Trimming shortened V by 3 bases and J by 0 bases, and 9 bases separated the two germline ends. The CDR3 is made up of 14 amino acids. Germline V gives CDR1 GTSNPN, CDR2 SVGIG (reference sequence). The CDR3 DNA reads as TGTGCCTGGAGACATACCCATAGCAATCAGCCCCAGCATTTT. Its protein product is CAWRHTHSNQPQHF.

Turning to this clone: At one end the junction does not follow the germline gene, possibly because of a read error. The rearrangement uses TRBV4-3 and TRBJ2-2; 7 nucleotides line up with TRBD2. CDR3 size: 15 residues. CDR1 LGHNA and CDR2 YSLEER come from the germline V gene. This CDR3 is CASCQMGGERGELFF. In DNA form, the CDR3 reads TGCGCCAGCTGCCAGATGGGAGGGGAACGCGGGGAGCTGTTTTTT.

The table lists this clone with a count of one. This rearrangement joins TRBV5-6 to TRBJ2-7; D might be TRBD1 (5 bases). This CDR3 is 14 amino acids long. V lost 0 bases and J lost 1, with 8 bases in between. Germline V gene data show CDR1 as SGHDT and CDR2 as YYEEEE. CDR3 coding DNA: TGTGCCAGCAGCTTGGTCCAGGGATCCTACGAGCAGTACTTC. Amino acids: CASSLVQGSYEQYF.

The chain has TRBV18 and TRBJ2-2; the D is unclear. There are 14 residues in the CDR3. V was cut by 0 bases and J by 5 bases, with 7 bases left in between. Germline V gene lookup returns CDR1 KGHSH and CDR2 LQKENI. The CDR3 nucleotides read TGTGCCAGCTCACCACCAGAGAGAACCGGGGAGCTGTTTTTT. It codes for CASSPPERTGELFF.

This clone has only one observation. This chain connects TRBV6-2 or TRBV6-3 to TRBJ1-2; maybe TRBD1 (5 bases). The germline V and J ends were trimmed by 6 bases and 2 bases, with 16 bases remaining between them. The V gene's germline CDR1 is MNHEY and CDR2 SVGEGT. The CDR3 runs 15 residues. The CDR3 spells CASSVGGVWNYGYTF. The CDR3 nucleotides read TGTGCCAGCAGCGTGGGGGGAGTCTGGAACTATGGCTACACCTTC.

V is TRBV4-1 and J is TRBJ1-2; 7 bases line up with TRBD1. V gave up 1 base and J gave up 1 base; unmatched junction bases: 3. CDR3 length equals 15 residues. The germline CDR1 and CDR2 sequences are MGHRA and YSYEKL. CDR3 in amino acids: CASSQGSGGNYGYTF. The CDR3 DNA is TGCGCCAGCAGCCAAGGATCAGGGGGTAACTATGGCTACACCTTC.

The rearrangement joins TRBV5-4 to TRBJ2-5; TRBD2 matches at 8 bases. V shed 4 bases and J 5 bases; nucleotides not matched to a gene: 13. The CDR3 is made up of 16 amino acids. Germline CDR1 SGHNT, CDR2 YYREEE (reference sequence). The CDR3 sequence is CASSRIDREGGETQYF. Written as DNA, the CDR3 is TGTGCCAGCAGCCGGATAGATCGGGAGGGCGGGGAGACCCAGTACTTC.

The chain couples TRBV6-2 or TRBV6-3 to TRBJ2-5, with TRBD2 matching over 10 bases. The CDR3 spans 17 residues. The V and J ends lost 5 bases and 4 bases, in that order; junction bases with no gene match: 13. Germline CDR1 MNHEY, CDR2 SVGEGT. CDR3 in DNA: TGTGCCAGCAGTGCCCGACTAGCGGGCGGGGATAGAGAGACCCAGTACTTC. It encodes CASSARLAGGDRETQYF.

The rearrangement links TRBV11-2 to TRBJ1-6; TRBD1 agrees at 7 bases. The trim removed 4 bases at V and 0 bases at J, leaving 9 bases unmatched. This CDR3 region has 18 residues. Germline assignment: CDR1 SGHAT and CDR2 FQNNGV. The DNA for the CDR3 is TGTGCCAGCAGCTCCCGACAGGGTGGGAACTCCTATAATTCACCCCTCCACTTT. Protein sequence: CASSSRQGGNSYNSPLHF.

The chain uses TRBV5-1 and TRBJ1-4; 8 nucleotides align to TRBD1. This CDR3 comprises 16 residues. The V and J ends lost 0 bases and 8 bases, in that order; junction bases with no gene match: 9. CDR1 is SGHRS and CDR2 is YFSETQ in the germline V gene. CDR3 residues: CASSLDRGVRGEKLFF. In DNA form, the CDR3 reads TGCGCCAGCAGCTTGGACAGGGGGGTTCGAGGCGAAAAACTGTTTTTT.

The chain links TRBV9 to TRBJ2-7, with TRBD2 matching 9 bases. The V segment lost 4 bases and the J segment 1 base; nucleotides outside the gene matches: 9. There are 16 residues in the CDR3. The germline CDR1 and CDR2 sequences are SGDLS and YYNGEE. This CDR3 is CASSPAGGGASYEQYF. CDR3 bases: TGTGCCAGCAGCCCCGCCGGCGGGGGGGCTTCCTACGAGCAGTACTTC. Supplemented by reference TRBV9 and TRBJ2-7, the full variable domain reads DSGVTQTPKHLITATGQRVTLRCSPRSGDLSVYWYQQSLDQGLQFLIQYYNGEERAKGNILERFSAQQFPDLHSELNLSSLELGDSALYFCASSPAGGGASYEQYFGPGTRLTVT.

CDR3 protein: CASSSQTSGIETQYF. DNA of the CDR3: TGTGCCAGCAGCTCTCAGACTAGCGGGATAGAGACCCAGTACTTC. The genes are TRBV25-1 and TRBJ2-5, with 11 positions matching TRBD2. This CDR3 has 15 amino acids. The germline CDR1 and CDR2 sequences are MGHDK and SYGVNS. With 6 bases clipped from V and 4 bases from J, the junction kept 7 bases outside the gene matches.

CDR3 sequence: CASSQQRGTRPGTQYF. The CDR3 DNA reads TGTGCCAGCAGTCAACAGAGGGGGACCCGACCGGGTACGCAGTATTTT. The rearrangement uses TRBV28 and TRBJ2-3, with D perhaps matching TRBD1 (6 bases). V was cut by 5 bases and J by 8 bases, with 23 bases left in between. The length of the CDR3 is 16 residues. Per germline, CDR1 MDHEN and CDR2 SYDVKM.

The gene calls are TRBV4-2 and TRBJ2-1, with TRBD2 matching 8 bases. The trim removed 2 bases at V and 7 bases at J, leaving 7 bases unmatched. This CDR3 has 15 amino acids. CDR1 is LGHNA, CDR2 YNFKEQ, per germline. The CDR3 DNA sequence: TGTGCCAGCAGCCAACCATTAGCGGGGCCGAATGAGCAGTTCTTC. Protein: CASSQPLAGPNEQFF.

This chain uses TRBV25-1 with TRBJ2-2; 8 nucleotides align to TRBD1. Trimming at V came to 10 bases and at J to 7 bases, leaving 14 bases not matched to a gene. Per the germline V gene, CDR1 is MGHDK and CDR2 is SYGVNS. The CDR3 loop spans 15 amino acids. CDR3 bases: TGTGCCACCCCCCCCCGGCAGGGGGCGGTCGGGGAGCTGTTTTTT. This codes for CATPPRQGAVGELFF.

V usage is TRBV4-3 and J usage is TRBJ2-3, with D perhaps matching TRBD2 (5 bases). The germline gives CDR1 LGHNA, CDR2 YSLEER. The CDR3 length is 14 residues. Trimming cost V 1 base and J 6 bases, with 11 bases left between them. The CDR3 sequence: CASSQVGRADTQYF. The DNA for the CDR3 is TGCGCCAGCAGCCAAGTTGGGCGGGCCGATACGCAGTATTTT.

The chain uses TRBV6-6 and TRBJ2-7, with 12 bases lining up with TRBD2. J gave up 3 bases and V 5 bases, and 8 bases lay outside the gene matches. The CDR3 consists of 16 residues. Germline assignment: CDR1 MNHNY and CDR2 SVGAGI (reference sequence). Written as DNA, the CDR3 is TGTGCCAGCAGTCGAAGACTAGCGGGGGAATTCTACGAGCAGTACTTC. Protein product: CASSRRLAGEFYEQYF.

V and J are TRBV19 and TRBJ1-2; 7 bases are shared with TRBD1. There are 12 residues in the CDR3. J lost 2 bases, V lost 10 bases, and 4 bases had no gene match. Germline V gene data show CDR1 as LNHDA and CDR2 as SQIVND (reference sequence). The CDR3 spells CAIPQGNYGYTF. CDR3 coding DNA: TGTGCCATTCCACAGGGGAACTATGGCTACACCTTC.

The chain employs TRBV7-9 and TRBJ2-1, with 11 bases fitting TRBD2. Germline V gene lookup returns CDR1 SEHNR and CDR2 FQNEAQ (reference sequence). V lost 8 bases, J lost 8 bases, and 8 bases stayed unmatched. The CDR3 is made up of 14 amino acids. This chain's CDR3 is CASVYSGGGYEQFF. The CDR3, as DNA: TGTGCCAGCGTTTATAGCGGGGGGGGATATGAGCAGTTCTTC. The full variable domain, its missing parts supplied by reference TRBV7-9 and TRBJ2-1, is DTGVSQNPRHKITKRGQNVTFRCDPISEHNRLYWYRQTLGQGPEFLTYFQNEAQLEKSRLLSDRFSAERPKGSFSTLEIQRTEQGDSAMYLCASVYSGGGYEQFFGPGTRLTVL.

V usage is TRBV5-1 and J usage is TRBJ2-7; TRBD2 aligns across 9 bases. Germline-derived CDR1 and CDR2 are SGHRS and YFSETQ. V was pared by 4 bases and J by 0 bases, with 14 bases of the junction left unmatched. The CDR3 covers 18 residues. The DNA for the CDR3 is TGCGCCAGCAGCGGTGGCGCGGGGGGGCTAACGAACTCCTACGAGCAGTACTTC. This codes for CASSGGAGGLTNSYEQYF.

The J gene is TRBJ1-5, the V gene TRBV18; D gene uncertain. The length of the CDR3 is 13 residues. V lost 2 bases and J 3 bases, leaving 5 bases between the germline ends. CDR1 KGHSH and CDR2 LQKENI come from the germline V gene. CDR3 nucleotides: TGTGCCAGCTCACCAGACTACAATCAGCCCCAGCATTTT. Amino acid sequence: CASSPDYNQPQHF.

This clone appeared a few times. The gene calls are TRBV2 and TRBJ2-7; 8 positions match TRBD2. The germline V gene encodes CDR1 SNHLY and CDR2 FYNNEI. This CDR3 is built from 15 residues. Trimming removed 11 bases from V and 0 bases from J; junction bases left unmatched: 12. CDR3 sequence reads: CAVQGFGGASYEQYF. For the CDR3, the DNA is TGTGCCGTCCAGGGATTCGGGGGGGCCTCCTACGAGCAGTACTTC.

The chain joins TRBV5-6 to TRBJ2-5, with TRBD2 matching over 8 bases. Germline CDR1 reads SGHDT; CDR2 reads YYEEEE. The ends lost 2 bases at V and 2 bases at J; junction bases unmatched: 5. This CDR3 is built from 15 residues. The CDR3 here is CASSLWREDQETQYF. Written as DNA, the CDR3 is TGTGCCAGCAGCTTATGGCGGGAGGATCAAGAGACCCAGTACTTC.

The chain has TRBV5-4 and TRBJ2-1, with D possibly TRBD1 on 5 matching bases. Germline CDR1 SGHNT, CDR2 YYREEE (reference sequence). The V gene lost 4 bases and the J gene lost 6 bases, with 23 bases spanning the gap. CDR3 length equals 17 residues. The CDR3 DNA sequence: TGTGCCAGCAGCCCCCAGGCCCAGGGTCTCGCAGGCAATGAGCAGTTCTTC. This codes for CASSPQAQGLAGNEQFF.

The chain joins TRBV5-6 to TRBJ1-1; 8 bases match TRBD1. V shed 4 bases and J 4 bases; nucleotides not matched to a gene: 6. The CDR3 consists of 14 residues. Germline V gene sequence: CDR1 SGHDT, CDR2 YYEEEE. The chain's CDR3 is CASSPIDRGTEAFF. In DNA, the CDR3 is TGTGCCAGCAGCCCTATAGACAGGGGCACTGAAGCTTTCTTT.

This clone has only one observation. A much bigger clone sits one base away, suggesting this may be a read error. The chain is built from TRBV2 and TRBJ2-3, with 10 bases matching TRBD2. Germline V gene lookup returns CDR1 SNHLY and CDR2 FYNNEI. This CDR3 is built from 15 residues. J was trimmed by 0 bases and V by 5 bases; bases with no gene match: 2. CDR3 in amino acids: CASSTSGASTDTQYF. The CDR3 DNA reads TGTGCCAGCAGTACTAGCGGGGCTAGCACAGATACGCAGTATTTT.

A single count supports this clone. The rearrangement links TRBV3-1 (or the pseudogene TRBV3-2) to TRBJ2-5, with 12 bases identical to TRBD2. With V trimmed by 4 bases and J by 7 bases, 4 bases remained unmatched. The CDR3 runs 14 residues. Germline values: CDR1 LGHDT, CDR2 YNNKEL (reference sequence). The CDR3: CASSPPGLAGTQYF. CDR3 DNA sequence: TGTGCCAGCAGCCCCCCGGGACTAGCGGGGACCCAGTACTTC.

This rearrangement joins TRBV29-1 to TRBJ2-1; 15 bases are a match to TRBD2. Germline V CDR1 and CDR2: SQVTM, ANQGSEA. V shed 8 bases and J 7 bases; nucleotides not matched to a gene: 9. The CDR3 runs to 15 residues. CDR3 coding DNA: TGCAGCCTACGGACTAGCGGGAGGGCGAGGAATGAGCAGTTCTTC. This translates into CSLRTSGRARNEQFF.